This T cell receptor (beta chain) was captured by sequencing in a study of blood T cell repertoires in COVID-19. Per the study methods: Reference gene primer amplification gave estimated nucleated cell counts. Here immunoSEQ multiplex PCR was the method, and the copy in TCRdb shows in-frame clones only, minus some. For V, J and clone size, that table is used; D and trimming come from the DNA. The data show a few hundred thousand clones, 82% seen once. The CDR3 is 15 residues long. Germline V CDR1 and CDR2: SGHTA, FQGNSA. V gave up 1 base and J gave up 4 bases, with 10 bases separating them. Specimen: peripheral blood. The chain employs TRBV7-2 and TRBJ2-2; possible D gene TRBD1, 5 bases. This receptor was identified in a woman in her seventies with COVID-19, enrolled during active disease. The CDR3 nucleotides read TGTGCCAGCAGCTTAGGGGGCGCAGGCACCGGGGAGCTGTTTTTT. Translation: CASSLGGAGTGELFF.